Listed below are T cell receptor beta chains from one sample, sequenced in a study of cytomegalovirus exposure and HLA in healthy donors. The assay was immunoSEQ multiplex PCR, and TCRdb's table has in-frame clones only and misses some. The sample lists about 280,000 clones, about 86% seen once, with approximately 1% in the top ten. Sequencing used PBMCs. Receptor source: a woman in her late teens or twenties in good health and CMV-seronegative. The CDR3 runs from the conserved cysteine through the conserved F or W. D genes are given only for firm matches. A row's size may be missing; if present it is once, few, many or a size class.

D gene	J gene	clone size	CDR3 length	V gene	CDR3 protein	CDR3 DNA
TRBD2	TRBJ2-7	once	15	TRBV4-2	CASSQDGTSSYEQYF	TGTGCCAGCAGCCAAGATGGGACTAGCTCCTACGAGCAGTACTTC
NA	TRBJ1-2	NA	12	TRBV19	CASSITQYGYTF	TGTGCCAGTAGTATAACCCAGTATGGCTACACCTTC
NA	TRBJ1-2	few	14	TRBV11-3	CASSLRGPNYGYTF	TGTGCCAGCAGCTTAAGGGGCCCTAACTATGGCTACACCTTC
TRBD1	TRBJ2-7	NA	14	TRBV29-1	CSVEKTGGTYEQYF	TGCAGCGTTGAAAAGACAGGGGGAACCTACGAGCAGTACTTC
NA	TRBJ2-5	few	11	TRBV5-1	CASSSQETQYF	TGCGCCAGCAGCTCGCAAGAGACCCAGTACTTC
TRBD1	TRBJ1-1	NA	15	TRBV28	CASSPLTGPNTEAFF	TGTGCCAGCAGTCCCTTGACAGGGCCGAACACTGAAGCTTTCTTT
NA	TRBJ1-4	NA	15	TRBV6-5	CASSYRGQEREKLFF	TGTGCCAGCAGTTACCGGGGTCAGGAACGAGAAAAACTGTTTTTT
TRBD2	TRBJ2-2	NA	15	TRBV2	CASSEAGGAPGELFF	TGTGCCAGCAGTGAGGCGGGAGGGGCGCCCGGGGAGCTGTTTTTT
NA	TRBJ1-2	NA	13	TRBV5-6	CASSYLDSYGYTF	TGTGCCAGCAGCTACCTGGACAGCTATGGCTACACCTTC
NA	TRBJ2-3	NA	18	TRBV7-8	CASSLADGSMPVGHTQYF	TGTGCCAGCAGCTTAGCGGATGGGTCGATGCCCGTTGGGCATACGCAGTATTTT
TRBD2	TRBJ2-7	NA	14	TRBV19	CASSYLAGVHEQYF	TGTGCCAGTAGCTACCTAGCGGGAGTTCACGAGCAGTACTTC
NA	TRBJ2-5	NA	13	TRBV6-5	CASSYKPPGTQYF	TGTGCCAGCAGTTACAAACCTCCAGGGACCCAGTACTTC
NA	TRBJ2-2	NA	16	TRBV6-5	CASSYIVDSFTGELFF	TGTGCCAGCAGTTACATCGTGGATAGCTTCACCGGGGAGCTGTTTTTT
NA	TRBJ2-7	NA	16	TRBV4-3	CASSQEIESRGLEQYF	TGCGCCAGCAGCCAAGAAATCGAGTCGAGAGGACTCGAGCAGTACTTC
NA	TRBJ1-2	NA	15	TRBV10-2	CASSEGLDVSYGYTF	TGCGCCAGCAGTGAGGGGCTGGATGTGAGCTATGGCTACACCTTC
TRBD1	TRBJ2-7	NA	15	TRBV7-8	CASSLEGTGTWEQYF	TGTGCCAGCAGCTTAGAGGGGACAGGAACCTGGGAGCAGTACTTC
TRBD2	TRBJ2-3	NA	16	TRBV11-3	CASSLGSAGAGDTQYF	TGTGCCAGCAGCTTAGGTTCAGCGGGGGCCGGGGATACGCAGTATTTT
TRBD1	TRBJ1-1	once	15	TRBV5-1	CASSRRTGVVGEAFF	TGCGCCAGCAGCAGACGGACAGGGGTGGTCGGGGAAGCTTTCTTT
NA	TRBJ1-2	NA	15	TRBV4-3	CASSQDNQRIYGYTF	TGCGCCAGCAGCCAAGATAATCAGCGGATCTATGGCTACACCTTC
TRBD1	TRBJ2-5	NA	14	TRBV6-5	CASRADRGMETQYF	TGTGCCAGCAGGGCGGACAGGGGGATGGAGACCCAGTACTTC
NA	TRBJ1-1	NA	14	TRBV10-3	CAISEGRGRTEAFF	TGTGCCATCAGTGAAGGCCGGGGTAGGACTGAAGCTTTCTTT
NA	TRBJ1-1	NA	12	TRBV30	CAWAPSNTEAFF	TGTGCCTGGGCTCCTAGTAACACTGAAGCTTTCTTT
TRBD2	TRBJ2-3	NA	16	TRBV19	CASSIAGLAGTYTQYF	TGTGCCAGTAGTATAGCGGGACTAGCGGGGACATATACGCAGTATTTT
TRBD2	TRBJ2-1	NA	15	TRBV7-9	CASSLMSSGAGEQFF	TGTGCCAGCAGCTTAATGTCTAGCGGGGCCGGGGAGCAGTTCTTC
NA	TRBJ2-6	NA	15	TRBV10-3	CAISEQGYGANVLTF	TGTGCCATCAGTGAACAGGGTTATGGGGCCAACGTCCTGACTTTC
TRBD1	TRBJ2-4	NA	14	TRBV19	CASSREVTGDIQYF	TGTGCCAGTAGTAGAGAGGTCACAGGGGACATTCAGTACTTC
NA	TRBJ1-1	NA	15	TRBV18	CASSPRPAANTEAFF	TGTGCCAGCTCCCCGAGGCCGGCTGCGAACACTGAAGCTTTCTTT
TRBD1	TRBJ2-3	NA	16	TRBV4-3	CASRATRDRGTDTQYF	TGCGCCAGCAGGGCTACCCGGGACAGGGGGACAGATACGCAGTATTTT
NA	TRBJ1-1	NA	13	TRBV6-5	CASSLFPTAKAFF	TGTGCCAGCAGTTTATTTCCGACAGCAAAAGCTTTCTTT
TRBD1	TRBJ2-1	NA	13	TRBV10-1	CASSGDRAHEQFF	TGCGCCAGCAGTGGCGACAGGGCTCATGAGCAGTTCTTC
NA	TRBJ1-1	NA	12	TRBV30	CAWHSMNTEAFF	TGTGCCTGGCACAGCATGAACACTGAAGCTTTCTTT
TRBD2	TRBJ2-1	once	15	TRBV5-1	CASGLGAGVNNEQFF	TGCGCCAGCGGTTTAGGGGCGGGAGTTAACAATGAGCAGTTCTTC
TRBD1	TRBJ2-7	NA	13	TRBV29-1	CSYLGQGLYEQYF	TGCAGCTATCTGGGACAGGGCCTCTACGAGCAGTACTTC
NA	TRBJ1-6	NA	16	TRBV30	CAWDGQTSSYNSPLHF	TGTGCCTGGGATGGACAGACGAGCTCCTATAATTCACCCCTCCACTTT
TRBD1	TRBJ1-2	NA	12	TRBV7-3	CASGTGGSGYTF	TGTGCCAGCGGGACAGGGGGCTCTGGCTACACCTTC
NA	TRBJ1-1	few	15	TRBV28	CASSLWRSMNTEAFF	TGTGCCAGCAGTTTATGGCGGAGCATGAACACTGAAGCTTTCTTT
NA	TRBJ2-3	NA	13	TRBV18	CASSPPSTDTQYF	TGTGCCAGCTCACCACCCTCCACAGATACGCAGTATTTT
NA	TRBJ2-7	NA	13	TRBV7-6	CASSLGREYEQYF	TGTGCCAGCAGCTTAGGCAGGGAATACGAGCAGTACTTC
TRBD1	TRBJ1-6	NA	16	TRBV9	CASSPAGQVTNSPLHF	TGTGCCAGCAGCCCTGCAGGACAGGTAACCAATTCACCCCTCCACTTT
NA	TRBJ2-3	few	16	TRBV30	CAWSVPPGGGTDTQYF	TGTGCCTGGAGTGTACCCCCGGGTGGTGGCACAGATACGCAGTATTTT
NA	TRBJ2-7	NA	15	TRBV6-1	CASSARDSTVYEQYF	TGTGCCAGCAGTGCCCGGGACTCGACCGTCTACGAGCAGTACTTC
NA	TRBJ1-2	NA	17	TRBV27	CASSFRSVGGAGYGYTF	TGTGCCAGCAGTTTCAGGTCAGTTGGGGGCGCGGGCTATGGCTACACCTTC
TRBD1	TRBJ1-1	NA	14	TRBV7-6	CASSAHSAGGAAFF	TGTGCCAGCAGCGCCCATAGTGCAGGGGGCGCAGCTTTCTTT
TRBD1	TRBJ2-1	NA	15	TRBV6-5	CASSRQSGTGNEQFF	TGTGCCAGCAGTAGACAATCCGGGACAGGGAATGAGCAGTTCTTC
NA	TRBJ2-1	NA	14	TRBV6-5	CASSWERMSNEQFF	TGTGCCAGCAGTTGGGAGCGGATGAGCAATGAGCAGTTCTTC
NA	TRBJ1-4	once	15	TRBV7-9	CASNGASGANEKLFF	TGTGCCAGCAACGGGGCGAGCGGGGCTAATGAAAAACTGTTTTTT
NA	TRBJ1-2	NA	13	TRBV7-2	CASSQQVHYGYTF	TGTGCCAGCAGCCAACAGGTTCACTATGGCTACACCTTC
TRBD2	TRBJ2-1	once	17	TRBV4-3	CASSHNRQGGSYNEQFF	TGCGCCAGCAGCCATAATAGGCAGGGAGGGTCCTACAATGAGCAGTTCTTC
NA	TRBJ2-7	NA	10	TRBV20-1	CSPLDFEQYF	TGCAGTCCTCTAGATTTCGAGCAGTACTTC
TRBD2	TRBJ2-2	NA	15	TRBV5-4	CASSLERESTGELFF	TGTGCCAGCAGCCTCGAGCGGGAAAGCACCGGGGAGCTGTTTTTT
TRBD2	TRBJ2-1	NA	16	TRBV9	CASSPASGRAYNEQFF	TGTGCCAGCAGCCCAGCTAGCGGGAGGGCCTACAATGAGCAGTTCTTC
NA	TRBJ2-7	NA	11	TRBV6-5	CASSNKREQYF	TGTGCCAGCAGTAATAAGCGGGAGCAGTACTTC
TRBD1	TRBJ1-1	once	12	TRBV6-5	CASRTGVTEAFF	TGTGCCAGCAGGACAGGGGTTACTGAAGCTTTCTTT
NA	TRBJ2-7	once	14	TRBV5-4	CASSFGPSSYEQYF	TGTGCCAGCAGCTTCGGTCCTTCCTCCTACGAGCAGTACTTC
NA	TRBJ1-3	NA	14	TRBV29-1	CSVARGQFGNTIYF	TGCAGCGTGGCAAGAGGGCAGTTTGGAAACACCATATATTTT
NA	TRBJ1-2	NA	15	TRBV13	CASSFKQGPNYGYTF	TGTGCCAGCAGCTTCAAACAGGGTCCTAACTATGGCTACACCTTC
TRBD1	TRBJ2-3	NA	14	TRBV29-1	CSVEADRAPDTQYF	TGCAGCGTTGAAGCGGACAGGGCCCCAGATACGCAGTATTTT
NA	TRBJ1-6	NA	13	TRBV19	CASRAVRNSPLHF	TGTGCCAGTAGGGCGGTTCGGAATTCACCCCTCCACTTT